The following is a T cell receptor (beta chain) sequence with its context. This record comes from a study of blood T cell repertoires in COVID-19. Turning to the study itself: PBMCs, B-cell-depleted T cells, or T cells provided the cDNA or gDNA that made up the material.

CDR1 is SGHVS and CDR2 is FQNEAQ in the germline V gene. The length of the CDR3 is 15 residues. Trimming removed 3 bases from V and 1 base from J; junction bases left unmatched: 2. Original processing notes: Reference gene primers were amplified, and this amplification served to estimate nucleated cell counts. This table comes from immunoSEQ multiplex PCR, and its TCRdb copy is limited to in-frame clones, with some not included. That table gives V, J and clone size, and the DNA gave D and trimming. The sample consists of around 41,000 clones, about four fifths of them appearing once. What was sequenced was peripheral blood. The receptor's source is a woman older than 75 with acute or convalescent COVID-19. V usage is TRBV7-8 and J usage is TRBJ1-5; 8 nucleotides match TRBD1. CDR3: CASSFGQGSNQPQHF. CDR3 in DNA: TGTGCCAGCAGCTTCGGACAGGGAAGCAATCAGCCCCAGCATTTT.